One and the same sample provided the 13 T cell receptor beta chains below, sequenced in a study of OX40 agonist ivuxolimab in advanced cancers. Clones were read by immunoSEQ multiplex PCR, and TCRdb kept only the in-frame ones, dropping some. There are around 44,000 clones in the sample; roughly 86% occur only once, and approximately 13% lies in the top ten. This material consisted of CD4+ or CD8+ T cells sorted from blood, taken in a trial of the OX40 agonist ivuxolimab. These receptors originate from an adult with an advanced solid tumor such as melanoma, head and neck, liver or kidney cancer.

Turning to this clone: This likely comes from a read error, as the CDR3 has no conserved phenylalanine or tryptophan at its end. The gene calls are TRBV15 and TRBJ1-6, with TRBD1 identical over 10 bases. V shed 1 base, J shed 2 bases, and the junction held 11 bases outside the gene matches. This CDR3 spans 20 amino acids. Per germline, CDR1 LNHNV and CDR2 YYDKDF (reference sequence). CDR3 loop: CATSRVIGQGVRPYNSPLHL. In DNA, the CDR3 is TGTGCCACCAGCAGAGTTATAGGACAGGGGGTGAGACCCTATAATTCACCCCTCCACCTT.

CDR3 DNA: TGTGCCAGCAGTTTAGGACAGCCGAATGAGCAGTACTTC. Translating gives CASSLGQPNEQYF. V gene TRBV27 combines with J gene TRBJ2-7, with D possibly being TRBD1 (6 bases). Germline loops: CDR1 MNHEY, CDR2 SMNVEV (reference sequence). The CDR3 has 13 residues. V was pared by 2 bases and J by 7 bases, with 12 bases between.

This sequence joins TRBV10-2 and TRBJ2-6, with D hard to call. V was cut by 5 bases and J by 5 bases, with 22 bases left in between. Germline V lookup: CDR1 WSHSY, CDR2 SAAADI. The CDR3 loop spans 18 amino acids. This chain's CDR3 is CASSFSNTSNSRANVLTF. For the CDR3, the DNA is TGCGCCAGCAGTTTCTCCAACACTTCTAACAGTCGGGCCAACGTCCTGACTTTC.

This chain links TRBV29-1 with TRBJ2-1, with D perhaps TRBD1 (5 bases). V lost 1 base and J 0 bases, leaving 10 bases between the germline ends. The CDR3 extends over 15 amino acids. Germline V gene sequence: CDR1 SQVTM, CDR2 ANQGSEA. DNA for the CDR3: TGCAGCGTTGAAGGGGGCGAGAGCTCCTACAATGAGCAGTTCTTC. Residues: CSVEGGESSYNEQFF.

This clone is medium-sized in the sample. V usage is TRBV5-6 and J usage is TRBJ1-1; unclear D gene. Trimming removed 3 bases from V and 0 bases from J, with 6 bases in between. Looked up from germline, CDR1 is SGHDT and CDR2 is YYEEEE. CDR3 length: 13 amino acids. CDR3 in DNA: TGTGCCAGCAGCTCGGCATTGAACACTGAAGCTTTCTTT. Amino acids: CASSSALNTEAFF.

V usage is TRBV6-5 and J usage is TRBJ1-5; 7 bases line up with TRBD1. The CDR3 contains 16 residues. Germline V gene data show CDR1 as MNHEY and CDR2 as SVGAGI. J gave up 5 bases and V 4 bases, and 11 bases lay outside the gene matches. DNA for the CDR3: TGTGCCAGCAGTTCACGACAGGGTAGGTCGGATCAGCCCCAGCATTTT. Protein: CASSSRQGRSDQPQHF.

The rearrangement links TRBV19 to TRBJ2-3, with D tentatively TRBD2 (6 bases). Germline V gene lookup returns CDR1 LNHDA and CDR2 SQIVND (reference sequence). The CDR3 totals 16 residues. V was cut by 3 bases and J by 2 bases, with 15 bases left in between. CDR3 region: CASSMGMGGFTDTQYF. The CDR3 nucleotides are TGTGCCAGTAGTATGGGGATGGGGGGATTCACAGATACGCAGTATTTT.

The V and J genes are TRBV4-2 and TRBJ1-1; 8 nucleotides match TRBD1. There are 16 residues in the CDR3. Germline trimming cut 5 bases from V and 0 bases from J; bases unmatched to any gene: 8. Germline CDR1 is LGHNA and CDR2 is YNFKEQ. CDR3 nucleotides: TGTGCCAGCAGCTTCCCAGGGGGCCTTCTGAACACTGAAGCTTTCTTT. Translation gives CASSFPGGLLNTEAFF.

The rearrangement uses TRBV5-4 and TRBJ2-1; D perhaps matches TRBD2 (6 bases). The CDR3 has 15 amino acids. Germline CDR1 and CDR2: SGHNT and YYREEE (reference sequence). Trimming removed 3 bases from V and 3 bases from J, with 13 bases in between. CDR3 loop: CASSSSGDNYNEQFF. CDR3 DNA: TGTGCCAGCAGCTCGTCGGGGGATAACTACAATGAGCAGTTCTTC.

This chain links TRBV11-2 with TRBJ2-7, with D perhaps TRBD1 or TRBD2 (5 bases each). Germline lookup yields CDR1 SGHAT and CDR2 FQNNGV. The V gene lost 5 bases and the J gene lost 0 bases, with 8 bases spanning the gap. This CDR3 is 13 amino acids long. The CDR3 region has the DNA TGTGCCAGCAGCCCCGGGACCTCCTACGAGCAGTACTTC. Residues: CASSPGTSYEQYF.

This rearrangement joins TRBV19 to TRBJ1-5; 7 bases line up with TRBD1. The CDR3 totals 17 residues. V dropped 3 bases and J dropped 0; count of bases not matched to a gene: 8. Germline loops: CDR1 LNHDA, CDR2 SQIVND (reference sequence). The CDR3 region has the DNA TGTGCCAGTAGTATGGGGACAGCAGTTCTTAGCAATCAGCCCCAGCATTTT. This encodes CASSMGTAVLSNQPQHF.

The DNA of the CDR3 is TGTGCCAGTAGTCGTGTCACCGGGGAGCTGTTTTTT. Translated: CASSRVTGELFF. The gene calls are TRBV19 and TRBJ2-2; D not certain. Germline V gives CDR1 LNHDA, CDR2 SQIVND (reference sequence). Trimming removed 5 bases from V and 4 bases from J, with 5 bases in between. The CDR3 runs to 12 residues.

This chain connects TRBV7-9 to TRBJ2-7; D is perhaps TRBD1 (7 bases). The V end lost 6 bases, the J end lost 6 bases, and 12 bases lay between the germline ends. CDR3 length equals 12 residues. From germline, CDR1 is SEHNR and CDR2 FQNEAQ (reference sequence). DNA for the CDR3: TGTGCCAGCAGAGGAGGGGGCGGCGAGCAGTACTTC. Amino acids: CASRGGGGEQYF.